This paragraph reports one TCR beta chain. The antigen is unknown. The data stem from a study of cytomegalovirus exposure and HLA in healthy donors. General study findings and limits: Differences between HLA loci emerged in a later analysis of TCR association rates, with DRB1 most and HLA-C fewest.

60 Vbeta and 13 Jbeta primers were used in PCR. Measured with immunoSEQ multiplex PCR; TCRdb has only the in-frame clones, and not every one. The table lists 120,000 to 150,000 clones, roughly 65% of them singletons. The germline V gene encodes CDR1 MNHEY and CDR2 SVGAGI. V lost 4 bases, J lost 0 bases, and 6 bases lay in between. The CDR3 spans 14 residues. The sequenced sample was PBMCs. The chain recombines TRBV6-5 with TRBJ1-4; no definite D call. This sequence originates from a woman aged 25 to 39 in good health and CMV-seronegative. The CDR3 spells CASSSVATNEKLFF. CDR3 sequence (DNA): TGTGCCAGCAGTTCGGTTGCAACTAATGAAAAACTGTTTTTT.